A single sample is the source of the 30 T cell receptor beta chains below, sequenced in a study of cytotoxic CD8 clonotypes in ibrutinib-treated CLL. This table comes from immunoSEQ multiplex PCR, and its TCRdb copy is limited to in-frame clones, with some not included. The profile shows about 140,000 clones, around 82% of them singletons. Sequenced here: PBMCs, sampled after 36 months of ibrutinib treatment. These receptors were taken from a human donor with chronic lymphocytic leukemia.

The J gene is TRBJ2-3, the V gene TRBV15; D perhaps matches TRBD2 (5 bases). CDR3 length: 13 residues. Trimming shortened V by 1 base and J by 8 bases, and 10 bases separated the two germline ends. Per germline, CDR1 LNHNV and CDR2 YYDKDF (reference sequence). CDR3 amino acids: CATSRGERVTQYF. CDR3 nucleotide sequence: TGTGCCACCAGCAGAGGAGAGAGGGTTACGCAGTATTTT.

The rearrangement joins TRBV5-1 to TRBJ1-3, with D possibly TRBD1 on 6 matching bases. Germline-derived CDR1 and CDR2 are SGHRS and YFSETQ. The V gene lost 0 bases and the J gene lost 3 bases, with 10 bases spanning the gap. The CDR3 length is 15 residues. As DNA, the CDR3 is TGCGCCAGCAGCTTGGGGGGACATATTGGAAACACCATATATTTT. This codes for CASSLGGHIGNTIYF.

The chain links TRBV30 to TRBJ1-4, with D possibly TRBD1 on 5 matching bases. V was cut by 3 bases and J by 11 bases, with 25 bases left in between. This CDR3 spans 16 amino acids. CDR1 is GTSNPN and CDR2 is SVGIG in the germline V gene (reference sequence). CDR3 residues: CAWSPQVRGPARKLFF. CDR3 in DNA: TGTGCCTGGAGCCCCCAGGTGCGGGGACCCGCGAGGAAACTGTTTTTT.

The V call is TRBV6-6, the J call TRBJ1-6; a possible D gene is TRBD1 (6 bases). The CDR3 covers 13 residues. Germline CDR1 and CDR2: MNHNY and SVGAGI (reference sequence). Trimming stripped 8 bases from V and 10 bases from J, with 15 bases between. The CDR3 loop is CASSPRGRSPLHF. The CDR3 bases are TGTGCCAGCTCCCCCAGGGGTCGCTCACCCCTCCACTTT.

The rearrangement joins TRBV9 to TRBJ1-2; D perhaps matches TRBD1 (5 bases). The length of the CDR3 is 11 residues. The V gene lost 7 bases and the J gene lost 7 bases, with 11 bases spanning the gap. CDR1 is SGDLS, CDR2 YYNGEE, per germline. The CDR3 region has the DNA TGTGCCAGCGGGGTAAGGGGTGGCTACACCTTC. Protein product: CASGVRGGYTF. Supplemented by reference TRBV9 and TRBJ1-2, the full variable domain reads DSGVTQTPKHLITATGQRVTLRCSPRSGDLSVYWYQQSLDQGLQFLIQYYNGEERAKGNILERFSAQQFPDLHSELNLSSLELGDSALYFCASGVRGGYTFGSGTRLTVV.

The chain has TRBV7-8 and TRBJ2-3; possibly TRBD2 for D (7 bases). Looked up from germline, CDR1 is SGHVS and CDR2 is FQNEAQ. The length of the CDR3 is 16 residues. V lost 2 bases and J 2 bases, leaving 14 bases between the germline ends. As DNA, the CDR3 is TGTGCCAGCAGCTTACGGACTAGGGGGTTCACAGATACGCAGTATTTT. Amino acid sequence: CASSLRTRGFTDTQYF. Together with reference TRBV7-8 and TRBJ2-3, the CDR3 gives the full variable domain: GAGVSQSPRYKVAKRGQDVALRCDPISGHVSLFWYQQALGQGPEFLTYFQNEAQLDKSGLPSDRFFAERPEGSVSTLKIQRTQQEDSAVYLCASSLRTRGFTDTQYFGPGTRLTVL.

The rearrangement joins TRBV28 to TRBJ1-2; 7 nucleotides line up with TRBD1. Germline CDR1 reads MDHEN; CDR2 reads SYDVKM. After removal of 5 bases from V and 0 bases from J, the junction contained 15 bases not matched to a gene. The CDR3 contains 18 residues. The CDR3 coding sequence is TGTGCCAGCAGTCACCTCGAAAACCTAGGGACAGCTAACTATGGCTACACCTTC. Translating gives CASSHLENLGTANYGYTF.

The chain links TRBV5-1 to TRBJ1-1; 9 bases line up with TRBD1. This CDR3 contains 14 residues. V was pared by 4 bases and J by 10 bases, with 11 bases of the junction left unmatched. Germline CDR1 is SGHRS and CDR2 is YFSETQ. CDR3 sequence (DNA): TGCGCCAGCAGCGAGGGACAGGGCCCGTCCGGAGCTTTCTTT. Encoded protein: CASSEGQGPSGAFF.

The chain recombines TRBV21-1 with TRBJ1-2; the table's D call, TRBD1, has no DNA check behind it. TRBV21-1 is recorded as a pseudogene. CDR3 length: 14 amino acids. The chain's CDR3 is CASSKDYRGLGYTF. DNA for the CDR3: TGTGCCAGCAGCAAGGACTACAGGGGTCTTGGCTACACCTTC.

This clone has only a few counts. This chain joins TRBV11-2 and TRBJ1-1; TRBD1 aligns across 7 bases. Germline assignment: CDR1 SGHAT and CDR2 FQNNGV. V lost 5 bases to trimming and J lost 2 bases; unmatched junction nucleotides: 14. The CDR3 extends over 17 amino acids. CDR3 nucleotide sequence: TGTGCCAGCAGCAGGACCGGGACAGCTGAATTTAACACTGAAGCTTTCTTT. This sequence encodes CASSRTGTAEFNTEAFF.

This clone occurred once. This chain connects TRBV7-3 to TRBJ2-2; D perhaps matches TRBD2 (6 bases). Germline CDR1 and CDR2: SGHTA and FQGTGA. The CDR3 is 16 amino acids. V was trimmed by 4 bases and J by 1 base, leaving 13 bases between them. The chain's CDR3 is CASSSGPGLNTGELFF. CDR3 bases: TGTGCCAGCAGCTCTGGACCGGGACTGAACACCGGGGAGCTGTTTTTT.

The chain has TRBV5-5 and TRBJ1-6; D is undetermined. Trimming pared 4 bases from V and 13 bases from J, leaving 18 bases between. CDR1 and CDR2 (germline): SGHKS, YYEKEE (reference sequence). The CDR3 spans 14 residues. The CDR3 region has the DNA TGTGCCAGCAGCCCACCTGGCCCGGTGGGGCCCCTCCACTTT. Encoded protein: CASSPPGPVGPLHF. The full variable domain, in which reference TRBV5-5 and TRBJ1-6 provide the parts outside the CDR3, is DAGVTQSPTHLIKTRGQQVTLRCSPISGHKSVSWYQQVLGQGPQFIFQYYEKEERGRGNFPDRFSARQFPNYSSELNVNALLLGDSALYLCASSPPGPVGPLHFGNGTRLTVT.

This sequence joins TRBV6-5 and TRBJ2-2; TRBD1 matches 7 bases. The CDR3 is 15 residues long. V was pared by 6 bases and J by 5 bases, with 9 bases of the junction left unmatched. Germline loops: CDR1 MNHEY, CDR2 SVGAGI. The CDR3 loop reads CASSQAGGRTGELFF. The CDR3 nucleotides are TGTGCCAGCAGCCAGGCAGGGGGAAGGACCGGGGAGCTGTTTTTT.

V gene TRBV27 combines with J gene TRBJ2-3, with D unclear. Trimming pared 3 bases from V and 5 bases from J, leaving 15 bases between. Germline CDR1 and CDR2: MNHEY and SMNVEV (reference sequence). The CDR3 contains 15 residues. This chain's CDR3 is CASSFVFDRLDTQYF. DNA of the CDR3: TGTGCCAGCAGTTTTGTCTTTGATAGATTAGATACGCAGTATTTT.

V is TRBV21-1 and J is TRBJ2-3; TRBD2 is the table's D call and was not checked against the DNA. TRBV21-1 is reported as a pseudogene. The CDR3 is 14 residues long. The CDR3 bases are TGTGCCAGTCGGACTAGCGGGGGGGAAGATACGCAGTATTTT. This sequence encodes CASRTSGGEDTQYF.

This clone showed up just once. The chain recombines TRBV10-1 with TRBJ2-5; weak D call: TRBD1 (6 bases). CDR1 is WNHNN and CDR2 is SYGVQD in the germline V gene (reference sequence). V was shortened by 5 bases and J by 5 bases, with 12 bases between the two germline ends. The CDR3 loop spans 13 amino acids. The CDR3 DNA follows: TGCGCCAGCAGTTCAGGGGCCCCTGAGACCCAGTACTTC. The encoded protein is CASSSGAPETQYF.

The chain joins TRBV6-1 to TRBJ2-5; no clear D gene. This CDR3 contains 12 residues. Trimming shortened V by 6 bases and J by 0 bases, and 5 bases separated the two germline ends. Germline CDR1 MNHNS, CDR2 SASEGT. The CDR3 loop reads CASSHNQETQYF. In nucleotides, the CDR3 is TGTGCCAGCAGCCACAACCAAGAGACCCAGTACTTC.

The chain couples TRBV7-2 to TRBJ1-2; D is undetermined. Per the germline V gene, CDR1 is SGHTA and CDR2 is FQGNSA. V was shortened by 5 bases and J by 2 bases, with 12 bases between the two germline ends. The CDR3 sequence is 14 residues long. The CDR3 DNA reads TGTGCCAGCAGCCCCGACGGACGCAACTATGGCTACACCTTC. This translates into CASSPDGRNYGYTF.

This clone has only a few counts. The chain uses TRBV2 and TRBJ1-2; no firm D call. V was cut by 6 bases and J by 8 bases, with 13 bases left in between. The CDR3 consists of 12 residues. Germline CDR1 is SNHLY and CDR2 is FYNNEI. The CDR3 nucleotides are TGTGCCAGCAGCTTGGGAGTTTCGGGCTACACCTTC. Protein: CASSLGVSGYTF. Filled out from reference TRBV2 and TRBJ1-2, the complete variable domain reads EPEVTQTPSHQVTQMGQEVILRCVPISNHLYFYWYRQILGQKVEFLVSFYNNEISEKSEIFDDQFSVERPDGSNFTLKIRSTKLEDSAMYFCASSLGVSGYTFGSGTRLTVV.

The V call is TRBV2, the J call TRBJ1-1; D may be TRBD1 (6 bases). The CDR3 extends over 14 amino acids. With 6 bases removed from V and 3 bases from J, the gap between germline ends came to 14 bases. Germline V gene lookup returns CDR1 SNHLY and CDR2 FYNNEI. The chain's CDR3 is CASRVRQVYTEAFF. The CDR3 DNA follows: TGTGCCAGCAGGGTCAGACAGGTGTACACTGAAGCTTTCTTT.

The DNA of the CDR3 is TGTGCCAGCAGTTGGGACACCAACTATGGCTACACCTTC. Protein: CASSWDTNYGYTF. V usage is TRBV6-6 and J usage is TRBJ1-2; tentative D call: TRBD1 (6 bases). CDR3 length: 13 amino acids. The germline V gene has CDR1 MNHNY and CDR2 SVGAGI (reference sequence). The ends were cut back, 4 bases at V and 2 bases at J, with 8 bases in the middle.

The chain joins TRBV27 to TRBJ2-2; D gene unclear. Germline V gene sequence: CDR1 MNHEY, CDR2 SMNVEV (reference sequence). V was cut by 7 bases and J by 3 bases, with 15 bases left in between. The CDR3 is 15 residues long. The CDR3 DNA reads as TGTGCCAGCACCCTAACCGGGCCCGACACCGGGGAGCTGTTTTTT. It specifies CASTLTGPDTGELFF.

The chain carries TRBV18 and TRBJ2-5; TRBD1 might be the D (5 bases). This CDR3 contains 18 residues. V shed 2 bases and J shed 5 bases, with 24 bases lying between them. From germline, CDR1 is KGHSH and CDR2 LQKENI. CDR3: CASSPMPPKGRAVETQYF. The CDR3 region has the DNA TGTGCCAGCTCACCAATGCCCCCGAAGGGCAGGGCGGTTGAGACCCAGTACTTC.

The chain carries TRBV5-1 and TRBJ2-6; D uncertain. Germline V gene sequence: CDR1 SGHRS, CDR2 YFSETQ. The CDR3 has 15 residues. The V gene lost 5 bases and the J gene lost 0 bases, with 9 bases spanning the gap. The CDR3 DNA is TGCGCCAGCAGTATTAGTCCCTCTGGGGCCAACGTCCTGACTTTC. Its translation is CASSISPSGANVLTF.

The chain recombines TRBV5-5 with TRBJ2-5; perhaps TRBD1 as D (6 bases). Germline CDR1 reads SGHKS; CDR2 reads YYEKEE (reference sequence). The CDR3 is 13 amino acids. V was trimmed by 4 bases and J by 5 bases, leaving 12 bases between them. This CDR3 is CASSRGQPETQYF. CDR3 sequence (DNA): TGTGCCAGCAGCCGAGGACAGCCGGAGACCCAGTACTTC.

In DNA, the CDR3 is TGTGCCAGCAGTTACTCCCTTGCTGGAAACACCATATATTTT. Translation gives CASSYSLAGNTIYF. The V call is TRBV6-5, the J call TRBJ1-3; D unclear. This CDR3 comprises 14 residues. CDR1 MNHEY and CDR2 SVGAGI come from the germline V gene. Trimming shortened V by 0 bases and J by 2 bases, and 5 bases separated the two germline ends.

The rearrangement uses TRBV5-1 and TRBJ2-7, with 15 bases lining up with TRBD2. Germline-derived CDR1 and CDR2 are SGHRS and YFSETQ. Germline trimming cut 3 bases from V and 3 bases from J; bases unmatched to any gene: 4. The CDR3 is 16 amino acids. The CDR3 DNA reads TGCGCCAGCAGCTCCGGACTAGCGGGAGGGTTCTACGAGCAGTACTTC. Translating gives CASSSGLAGGFYEQYF.

This clone was observed once. The chain has TRBV19 and TRBJ1-2; D gene uncertain. Germline CDR1 reads LNHDA; CDR2 reads SQIVND (reference sequence). The CDR3 is made up of 17 amino acids. Trimming removed 1 base at V and 0 bases at J, with 15 bases between. CDR3 sequence reads: CASSIVPRPRSNYGYTF. The DNA for the CDR3 is TGTGCCAGTAGTATAGTCCCACGTCCCCGCTCTAACTATGGCTACACCTTC.

The CDR3 spells CASSLAKGGEQYF. The CDR3 bases are TGCGCCAGCAGCTTGGCCAAGGGTGGGGAGCAGTACTTC. V and J are TRBV5-1 and TRBJ2-7, with D hard to call. Between the trimmed V and J ends, which lost 0 bases and 7 bases, there was a span of 11 bases. In germline, CDR1 is SGHRS, CDR2 YFSETQ. This CDR3 has 13 amino acids.

The sample holds one count of this clone. The V and J genes are TRBV14 and TRBJ2-7; the D gene is possibly TRBD2 (6 bases). The V end lost 1 base, the J end lost 9 bases, and 13 bases lay between the germline ends. Germline CDR1 SGHDN, CDR2 FVKESK. This CDR3 is built from 13 residues. CDR3 nucleotides: TGTGCCAGCAGCCAAGTAAGGGGAGGCTCGCAGTACTTC. The encoded protein is CASSQVRGGSQYF.